This passage covers 4 T cell receptor beta chains from one sample sequenced in a study of metastatic and nonmetastatic thyroid tumors. TCRdb re-clonotyped the PCR reads via MiXCR. The repertoire holds 49,000 or so clones, with 24% as singletons. Every patient was untreated before thyroid surgery. Sequenced sample: blood. The source of these receptors is a male donor with papillary thyroid cancer or a benign thyroid nodule (not recorded which). Some clones in this sample may be carry-over from other donors' samples.

This clone has just a few counts. This chain joins TRBV18 and TRBJ2-7; 13 bases agree with TRBD2. CDR1 KGHSH and CDR2 LQKENI come from the germline V gene. CDR3 size: 16 residues. CDR3 sequence reads: CVSSPSGLAGLYEQYF. The CDR3, as DNA: TGTGTAAGCTCACCCTCGGGACTAGCGGGGCTTTACGAGCAGTACTTC.

The V and J genes are TRBV2 and TRBJ2-7; no firm D call. Looked up from germline, CDR1 is SNHLY and CDR2 is FYNNEI. V lost 5 bases and J 3 bases, leaving 11 bases between the germline ends. The CDR3 sequence is 13 residues long. The CDR3 DNA is TGTGCCAGCAGTCTCTCAGGCGGCTACGAGCAGTACTTC. It codes for CASSLSGGYEQYF.

By proportion, this clone is medium-sized. The chain recombines TRBV30 with TRBJ1-4; D might be TRBD1 (6 bases). Germline values: CDR1 GTSNPN, CDR2 SVGIG (reference sequence). The CDR3 totals 12 residues. Between the trimmed V and J ends, which lost 1 base and 11 bases, there was a span of 11 bases. CDR3 protein: CAWSGAGGKLFF. CDR3 coding DNA: TGTGCCTGGAGTGGGGCCGGGGGCAAACTGTTTTTT.

The chain employs TRBV28 and TRBJ1-2; no reliable D call. Germline lookup yields CDR1 MDHEN and CDR2 SYDVKM. The CDR3 length is 10 residues. Trimming removed 4 bases from V and 7 bases from J, with 4 bases in between. The CDR3 reads CASSSLGYTF. The CDR3 nucleotides read TGTGCCAGCAGTTCTCTTGGCTACACCTTC.